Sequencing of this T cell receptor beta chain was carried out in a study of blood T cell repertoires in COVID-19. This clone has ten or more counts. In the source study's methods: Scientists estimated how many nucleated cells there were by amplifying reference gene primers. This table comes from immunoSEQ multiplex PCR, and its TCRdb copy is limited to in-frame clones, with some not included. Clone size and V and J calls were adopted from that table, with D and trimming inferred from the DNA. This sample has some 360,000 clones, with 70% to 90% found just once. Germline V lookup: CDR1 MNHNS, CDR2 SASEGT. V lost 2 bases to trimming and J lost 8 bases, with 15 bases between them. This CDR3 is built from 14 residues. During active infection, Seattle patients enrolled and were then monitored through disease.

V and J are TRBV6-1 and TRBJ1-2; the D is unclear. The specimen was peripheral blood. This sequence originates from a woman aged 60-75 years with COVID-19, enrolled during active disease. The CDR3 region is CASSEHDGLRGYTF. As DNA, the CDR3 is TGTGCCAGCAGTGAACACGACGGGTTAAGGGGCTACACCTTC.